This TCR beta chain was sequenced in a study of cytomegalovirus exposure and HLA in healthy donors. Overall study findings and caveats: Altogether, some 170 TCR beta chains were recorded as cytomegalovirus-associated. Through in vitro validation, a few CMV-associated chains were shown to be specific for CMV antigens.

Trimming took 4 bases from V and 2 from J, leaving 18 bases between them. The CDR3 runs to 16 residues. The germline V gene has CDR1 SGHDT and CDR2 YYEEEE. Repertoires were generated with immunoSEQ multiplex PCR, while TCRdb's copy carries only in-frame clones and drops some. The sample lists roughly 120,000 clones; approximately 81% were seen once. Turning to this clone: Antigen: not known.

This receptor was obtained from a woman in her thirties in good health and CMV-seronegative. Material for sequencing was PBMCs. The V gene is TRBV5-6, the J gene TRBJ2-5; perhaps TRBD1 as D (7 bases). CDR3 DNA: TGTGCCAGCAGCCCGACTAGGACAGGTGATCAAGAGACCCAGTACTTC. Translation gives CASSPTRTGDQETQYF.